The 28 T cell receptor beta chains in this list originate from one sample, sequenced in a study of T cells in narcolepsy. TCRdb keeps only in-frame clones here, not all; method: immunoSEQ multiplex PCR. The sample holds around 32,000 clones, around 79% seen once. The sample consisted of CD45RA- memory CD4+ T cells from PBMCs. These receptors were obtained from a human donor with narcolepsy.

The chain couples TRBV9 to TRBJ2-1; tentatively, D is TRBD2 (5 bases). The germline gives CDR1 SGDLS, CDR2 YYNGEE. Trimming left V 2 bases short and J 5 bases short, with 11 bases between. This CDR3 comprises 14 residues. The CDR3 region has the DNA TGTGCCAGCAGCGTCCTCGGACTCGACAATGAGCAGTTCTTC. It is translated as CASSVLGLDNEQFF.

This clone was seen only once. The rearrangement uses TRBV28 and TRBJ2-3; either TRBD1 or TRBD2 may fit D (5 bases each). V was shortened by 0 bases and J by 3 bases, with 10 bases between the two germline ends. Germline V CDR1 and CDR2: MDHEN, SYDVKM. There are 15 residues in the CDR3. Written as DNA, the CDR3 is TGTGCCAGCAGTTTATGGAGGGACCAGACAGATACGCAGTATTTT. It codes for CASSLWRDQTDTQYF.

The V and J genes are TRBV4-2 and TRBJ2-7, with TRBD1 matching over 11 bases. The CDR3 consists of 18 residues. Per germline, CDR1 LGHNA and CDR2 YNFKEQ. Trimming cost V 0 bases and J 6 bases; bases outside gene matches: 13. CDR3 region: CASSQEIRDRGFPFEQYF. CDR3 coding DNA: TGTGCCAGCAGCCAAGAGATCCGGGACAGGGGGTTTCCTTTCGAGCAGTACTTC.

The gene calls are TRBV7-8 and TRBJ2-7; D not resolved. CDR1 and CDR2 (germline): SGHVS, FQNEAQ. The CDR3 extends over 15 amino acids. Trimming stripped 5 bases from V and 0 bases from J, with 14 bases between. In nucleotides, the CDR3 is TGTGCCAGCAGCCCACGAGTGAGTACCTCCTACGAGCAGTACTTC. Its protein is CASSPRVSTSYEQYF.

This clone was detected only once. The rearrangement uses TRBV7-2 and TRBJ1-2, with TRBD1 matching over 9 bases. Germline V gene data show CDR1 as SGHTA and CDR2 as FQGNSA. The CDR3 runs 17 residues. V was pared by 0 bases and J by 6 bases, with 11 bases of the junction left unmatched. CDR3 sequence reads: CASSLAHATGGADGYTF. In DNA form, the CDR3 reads TGTGCCAGCAGCTTAGCCCATGCCACAGGGGGCGCAGATGGCTACACCTTC.

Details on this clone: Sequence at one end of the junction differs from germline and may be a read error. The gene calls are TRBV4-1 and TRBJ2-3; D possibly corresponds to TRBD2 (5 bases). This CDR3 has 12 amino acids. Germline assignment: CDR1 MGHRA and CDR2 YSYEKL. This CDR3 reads CASGSSTDTQYF. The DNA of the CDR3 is TGCGCCAGCGGATCTAGCACTGATACGCAGTATTTT.

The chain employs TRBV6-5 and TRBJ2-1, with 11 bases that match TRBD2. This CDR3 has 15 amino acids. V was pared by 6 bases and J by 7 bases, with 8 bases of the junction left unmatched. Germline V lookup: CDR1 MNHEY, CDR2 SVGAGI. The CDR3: CASRALAGVGNEQFF. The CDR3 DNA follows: TGTGCCAGCAGGGCACTAGCGGGGGTGGGGAATGAGCAGTTCTTC.

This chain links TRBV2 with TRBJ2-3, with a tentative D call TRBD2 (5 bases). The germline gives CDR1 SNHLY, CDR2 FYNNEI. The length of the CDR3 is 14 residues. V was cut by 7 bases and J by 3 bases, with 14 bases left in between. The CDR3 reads CASNSRSGTDTQYF. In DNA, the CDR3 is TGTGCCAGCAACAGCAGATCGGGGACAGATACGCAGTATTTT.

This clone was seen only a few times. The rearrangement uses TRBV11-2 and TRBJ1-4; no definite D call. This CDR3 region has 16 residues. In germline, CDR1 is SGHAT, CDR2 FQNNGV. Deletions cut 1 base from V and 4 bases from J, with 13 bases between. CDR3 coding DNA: TGTGCCAGCAGCTTAGTTCTCGTACCGATTAATGAAAAACTGTTTTTT. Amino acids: CASSLVLVPINEKLFF.

DNA of the CDR3: TGTGCCAGCAGACTGGGGGATCAGCCCCAGCATTTT. Translating gives CASRLGDQPQHF. V gene TRBV7-2 combines with J gene TRBJ1-5, with D tentatively TRBD1 (5 bases). The length of the CDR3 is 12 residues. Trimming cost V 6 bases and J 5 bases, with 8 bases left between them. Germline loops: CDR1 SGHTA, CDR2 FQGNSA. The full variable domain, with the rest looked up from reference TRBV7-2 and TRBJ1-5, is GAGVSQSPSNKVTEKGKDVELRCDPISGHTALYWYRQSLGQGLEFLIYFQGNSAPDKSGLPSDRFSAERTGGSVSTLTIQRTQQEDSAVYLCASRLGDQPQHFGDGTRLSIL.

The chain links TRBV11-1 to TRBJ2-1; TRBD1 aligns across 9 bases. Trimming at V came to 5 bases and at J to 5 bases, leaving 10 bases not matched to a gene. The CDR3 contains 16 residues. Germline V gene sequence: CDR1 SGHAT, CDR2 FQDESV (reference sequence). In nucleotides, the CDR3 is TGTGCCAGCAGCACCGGGACAGGGAAAGGGGACAATGAGCAGTTCTTC. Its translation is CASSTGTGKGDNEQFF.

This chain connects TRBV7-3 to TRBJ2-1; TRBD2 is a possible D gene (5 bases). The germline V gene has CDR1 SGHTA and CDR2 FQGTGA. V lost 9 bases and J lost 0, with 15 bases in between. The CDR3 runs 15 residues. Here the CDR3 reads CARCTRASSYNEQFF. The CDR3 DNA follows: TGTGCCAGATGTACTAGGGCGAGCTCCTACAATGAGCAGTTCTTC.

The CDR3 coding sequence is TGTGCCAGCAGCTTGGAGAGGACAAACAATCAGCCCCAGCATTTT. Encoded protein: CASSLERTNNQPQHF. The chain has TRBV5-8 and TRBJ1-5, with TRBD1 as a possible D gene (5 bases). There are 15 residues in the CDR3. V was pared by 0 bases and J by 3 bases, with 10 bases between. Germline CDR1 SGHTS, CDR2 YDEGEE.

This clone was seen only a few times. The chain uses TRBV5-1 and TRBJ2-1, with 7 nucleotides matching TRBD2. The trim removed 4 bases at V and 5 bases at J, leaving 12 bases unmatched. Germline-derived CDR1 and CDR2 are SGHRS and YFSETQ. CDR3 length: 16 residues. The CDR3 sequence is CASSTGSGGGHNEQFF. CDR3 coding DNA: TGCGCCAGCAGCACAGGTAGTGGGGGAGGGCACAATGAGCAGTTCTTC.

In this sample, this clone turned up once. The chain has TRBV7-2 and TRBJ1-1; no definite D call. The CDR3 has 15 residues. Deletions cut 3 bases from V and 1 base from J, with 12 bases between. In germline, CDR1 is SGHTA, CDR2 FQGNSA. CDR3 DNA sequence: TGTGCCAGCAGCTTTCCGGTTAGGCAGAACACTGAAGCTTTCTTT. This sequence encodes CASSFPVRQNTEAFF.

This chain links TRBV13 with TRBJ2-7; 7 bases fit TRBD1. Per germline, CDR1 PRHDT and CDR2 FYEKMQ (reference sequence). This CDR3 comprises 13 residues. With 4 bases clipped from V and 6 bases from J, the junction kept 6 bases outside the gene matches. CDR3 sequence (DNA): TGTGCCAGCAGCTACAGACAGGGCGTCGAGCAGTACTTC. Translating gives CASSYRQGVEQYF.

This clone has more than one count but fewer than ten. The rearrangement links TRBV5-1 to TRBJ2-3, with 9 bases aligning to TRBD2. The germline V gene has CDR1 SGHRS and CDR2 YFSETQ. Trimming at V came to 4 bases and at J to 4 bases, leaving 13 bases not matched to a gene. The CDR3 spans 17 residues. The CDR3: CASSRSIAGEVADTQYF. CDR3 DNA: TGCGCCAGCAGCCGATCCATAGCGGGAGAGGTCGCAGATACGCAGTATTTT. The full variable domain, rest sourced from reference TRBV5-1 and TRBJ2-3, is KAGVTQTPRYLIKTRGQQVTLSCSPISGHRSVSWYQQTPGQGLQFLFEYFSETQRNKGNFPGRFSGRQFSNSRSEMNVSTLELGDSALYLCASSRSIAGEVADTQYFGPGTRLTVL.

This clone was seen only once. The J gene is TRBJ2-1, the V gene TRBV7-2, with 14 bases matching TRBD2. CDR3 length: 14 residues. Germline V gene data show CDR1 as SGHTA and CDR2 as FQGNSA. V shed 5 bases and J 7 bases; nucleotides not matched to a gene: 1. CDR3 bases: TGTGCCAGCAGCCGGACTAGCGGGGGGAATGAGCAGTTCTTC. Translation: CASSRTSGGNEQFF.

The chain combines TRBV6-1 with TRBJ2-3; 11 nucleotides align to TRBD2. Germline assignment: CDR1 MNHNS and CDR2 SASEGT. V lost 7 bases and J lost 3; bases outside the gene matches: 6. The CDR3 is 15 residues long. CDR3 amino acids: CASNTLAGATDTQYF. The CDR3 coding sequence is TGTGCCAGCAACACACTAGCGGGAGCAACAGATACGCAGTATTTT.

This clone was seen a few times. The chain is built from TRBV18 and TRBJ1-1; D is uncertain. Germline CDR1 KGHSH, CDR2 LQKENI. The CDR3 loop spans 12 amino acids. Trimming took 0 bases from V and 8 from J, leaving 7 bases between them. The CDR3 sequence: CASSPPMGEAFF. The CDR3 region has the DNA TGTGCCAGCTCACCACCGATGGGAGAAGCTTTCTTT.

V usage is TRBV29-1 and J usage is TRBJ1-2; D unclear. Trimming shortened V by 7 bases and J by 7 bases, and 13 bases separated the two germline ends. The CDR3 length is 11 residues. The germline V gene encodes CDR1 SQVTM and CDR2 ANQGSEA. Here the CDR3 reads CSARESTGYTF. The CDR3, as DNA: TGCAGCGCGAGGGAATCCACTGGCTACACCTTC.

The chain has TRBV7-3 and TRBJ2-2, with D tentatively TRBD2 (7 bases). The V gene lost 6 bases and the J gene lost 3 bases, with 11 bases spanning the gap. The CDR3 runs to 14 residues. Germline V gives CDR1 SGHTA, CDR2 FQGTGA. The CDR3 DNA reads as TGTGCCAGCAGTGGCGGGGGCGACACCGGGGAGCTGTTTTTT. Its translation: CASSGGGDTGELFF.

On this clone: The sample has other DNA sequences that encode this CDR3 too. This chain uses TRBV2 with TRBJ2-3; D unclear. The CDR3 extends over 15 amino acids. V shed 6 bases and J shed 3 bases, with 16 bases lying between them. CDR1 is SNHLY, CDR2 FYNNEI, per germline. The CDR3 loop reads CASRKLPLPTDTQYF. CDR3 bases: TGTGCCAGCAGGAAGCTGCCTCTCCCGACAGATACGCAGTATTTT.

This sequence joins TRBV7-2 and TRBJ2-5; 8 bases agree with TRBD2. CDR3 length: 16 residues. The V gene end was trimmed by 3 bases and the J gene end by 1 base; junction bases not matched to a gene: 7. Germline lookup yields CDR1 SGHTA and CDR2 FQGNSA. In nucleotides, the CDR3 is TGTGCCAGCAGCTTCGTGGCTAGCGGGTCCCAAGAGACCCAGTACTTC. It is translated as CASSFVASGSQETQYF.

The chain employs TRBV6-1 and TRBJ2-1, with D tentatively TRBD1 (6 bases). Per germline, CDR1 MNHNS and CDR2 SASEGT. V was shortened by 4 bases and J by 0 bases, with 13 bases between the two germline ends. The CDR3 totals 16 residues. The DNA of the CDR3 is TGTGCCAGCAGTGCTCCGGACAGCCGCTCCTACAATGAGCAGTTCTTC. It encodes CASSAPDSRSYNEQFF.

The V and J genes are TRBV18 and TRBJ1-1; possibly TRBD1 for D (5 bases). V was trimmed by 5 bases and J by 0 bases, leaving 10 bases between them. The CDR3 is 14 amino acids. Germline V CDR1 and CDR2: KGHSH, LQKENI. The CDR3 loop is CASSFKGMNTEAFF. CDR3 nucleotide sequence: TGTGCCAGCTCATTTAAGGGGATGAACACTGAAGCTTTCTTT.

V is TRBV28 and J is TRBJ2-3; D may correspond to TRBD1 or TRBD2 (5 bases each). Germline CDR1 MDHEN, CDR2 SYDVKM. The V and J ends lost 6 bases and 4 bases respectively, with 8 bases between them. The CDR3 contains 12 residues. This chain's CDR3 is CASSGTSDTQYF. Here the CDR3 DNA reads TGTGCCAGCAGCGGGACCTCAGATACGCAGTATTTT.

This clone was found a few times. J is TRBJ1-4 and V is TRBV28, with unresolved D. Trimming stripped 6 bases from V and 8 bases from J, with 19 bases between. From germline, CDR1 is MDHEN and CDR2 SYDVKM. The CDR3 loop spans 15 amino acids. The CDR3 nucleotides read TGTGCCAGCAGCGGGTTTTCGGCAGGCCGGGAAAAACTGTTTTTT. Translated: CASSGFSAGREKLFF.